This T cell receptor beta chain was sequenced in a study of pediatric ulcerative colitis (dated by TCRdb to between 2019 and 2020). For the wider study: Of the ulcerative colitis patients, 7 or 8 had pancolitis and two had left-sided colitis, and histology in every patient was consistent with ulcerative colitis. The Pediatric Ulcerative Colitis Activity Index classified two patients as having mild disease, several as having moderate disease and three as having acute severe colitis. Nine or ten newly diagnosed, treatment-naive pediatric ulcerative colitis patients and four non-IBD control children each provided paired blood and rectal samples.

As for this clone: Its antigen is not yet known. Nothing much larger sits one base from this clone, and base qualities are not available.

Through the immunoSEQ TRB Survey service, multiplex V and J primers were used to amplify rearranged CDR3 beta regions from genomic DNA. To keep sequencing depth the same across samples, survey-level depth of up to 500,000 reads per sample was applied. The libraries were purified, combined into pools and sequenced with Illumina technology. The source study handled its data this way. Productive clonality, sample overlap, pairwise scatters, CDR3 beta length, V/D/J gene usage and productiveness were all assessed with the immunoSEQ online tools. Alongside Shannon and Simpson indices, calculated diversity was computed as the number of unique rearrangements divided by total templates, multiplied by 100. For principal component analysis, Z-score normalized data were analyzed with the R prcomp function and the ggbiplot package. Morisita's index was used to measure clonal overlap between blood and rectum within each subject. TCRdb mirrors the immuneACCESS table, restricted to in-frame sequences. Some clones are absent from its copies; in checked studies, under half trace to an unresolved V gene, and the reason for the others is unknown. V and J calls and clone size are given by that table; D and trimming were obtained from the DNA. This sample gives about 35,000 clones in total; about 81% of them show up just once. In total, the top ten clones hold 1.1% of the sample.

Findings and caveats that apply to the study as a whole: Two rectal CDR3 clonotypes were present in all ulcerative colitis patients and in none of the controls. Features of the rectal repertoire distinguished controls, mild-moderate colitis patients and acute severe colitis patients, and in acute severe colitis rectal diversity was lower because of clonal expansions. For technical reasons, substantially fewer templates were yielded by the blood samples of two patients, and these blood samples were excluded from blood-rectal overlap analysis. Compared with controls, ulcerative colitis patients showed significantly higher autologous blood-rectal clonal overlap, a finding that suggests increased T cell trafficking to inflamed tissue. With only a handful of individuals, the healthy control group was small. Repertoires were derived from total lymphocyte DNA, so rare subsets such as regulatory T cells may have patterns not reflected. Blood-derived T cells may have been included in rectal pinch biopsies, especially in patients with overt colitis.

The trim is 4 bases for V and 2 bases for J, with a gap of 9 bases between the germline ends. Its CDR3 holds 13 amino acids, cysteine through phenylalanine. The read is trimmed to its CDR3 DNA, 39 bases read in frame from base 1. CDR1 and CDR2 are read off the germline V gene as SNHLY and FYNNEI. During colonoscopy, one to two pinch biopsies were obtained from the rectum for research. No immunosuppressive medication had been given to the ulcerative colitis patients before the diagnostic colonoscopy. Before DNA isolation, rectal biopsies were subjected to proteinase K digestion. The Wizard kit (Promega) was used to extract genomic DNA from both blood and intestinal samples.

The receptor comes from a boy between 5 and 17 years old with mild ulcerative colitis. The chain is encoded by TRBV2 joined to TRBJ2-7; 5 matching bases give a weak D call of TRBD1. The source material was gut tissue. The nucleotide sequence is TGTGCCAGCAGTGGAGACAGAGCCTACGAGCAGTACTTC. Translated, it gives CASSGDRAYEQYF.